A single sample gave rise to the 9 T cell receptor beta chains below, sequenced in a study of blood T cell repertoires in COVID-19. Sequencing was performed with immunoSEQ multiplex PCR; in TCRdb, only in-frame clones are kept and a portion is missing. The table shows about 190,000 clones, with about 87% occurring only once. The sample comprised peripheral blood. These receptors originate from a woman aged 70-85 years with COVID-19, enrolled during active disease.

The chain joins TRBV19 to TRBJ1-3; maybe TRBD1 (5 bases). Trimming took 8 bases from V and 1 from J, leaving 12 bases between them. CDR1 and CDR2 from the germline V gene are LNHDA and SQIVND (reference sequence). The CDR3 loop spans 14 amino acids. The CDR3 loop is CASHPQGSGNTIYF. CDR3 DNA sequence: TGTGCCAGTCACCCCCAGGGTTCTGGAAACACCATATATTTT.

The V call is TRBV6-2 or TRBV6-3, the J call TRBJ2-1, with D maybe TRBD2 (6 bases). Deletions cut 4 bases from V and 9 bases from J, with 22 bases between. CDR1 and CDR2 (germline): MNHEY, SVGEGT. The CDR3 loop spans 16 amino acids. CDR3 nucleotide sequence: TGTGCCAGCAGTTCCAAACATGAACTCGGTAGCGGTGAGCAGTTCTTC. The encoded protein is CASSSKHELGSGEQFF.

The V gene is TRBV6-5, the J gene TRBJ2-7, with TRBD1 as a possible D gene (6 bases). From germline, CDR1 is MNHEY and CDR2 SVGAGI. The CDR3 extends over 11 amino acids. V was trimmed by 8 bases and J by 5 bases, leaving 10 bases between them. CDR3 sequence (DNA): TGTGCCAGCCAGGGGCTCCACGAGCAGTACTTC. Protein product: CASQGLHEQYF.

With respect to this clone: The junction departs from germline at one end; a sequencing error may be responsible. This rearrangement joins TRBV25-1 to TRBJ2-3, with D possibly being TRBD2 (6 bases). CDR3 size: 16 residues. Germline V gene sequence: CDR1 MGHDK, CDR2 SYGVNS. CDR3 DNA sequence: TGTGCCACCAGTGAGGGGCTGCGGGGCGTTTTCGATACGCAGTATTTT. Protein product: CATSEGLRGVFDTQYF.

V usage is TRBV24-1 and J usage is TRBJ1-3, with TRBD1 matching over 7 bases. CDR3 length equals 15 residues. V shed 4 bases and J 0 bases; nucleotides not matched to a gene: 2. The V gene's germline CDR1 is KGHDR and CDR2 SFDVKD. CDR3 loop: CATSETGISGNTIYF. The CDR3, as DNA: TGTGCCACCAGTGAGACAGGGATCTCTGGAAACACCATATATTTT.

This CDR3 reads CASSYSAGAPLHF. Written as DNA, the CDR3 is TGTGCCAGCAGTTATTCCGCAGGCGCACCCCTCCACTTT. The chain recombines TRBV6-5 with TRBJ1-6; D unresolved. CDR1 is MNHEY, CDR2 SVGAGI, per germline. With 3 bases removed from V and 11 bases from J, the gap between germline ends came to 11 bases. This CDR3 has 13 residues.

The chain employs TRBV2 and TRBJ1-5, with D perhaps TRBD1 (5 bases). This CDR3 is 14 amino acids long. Between the trimmed V and J ends, which lost 0 bases and 7 bases, there was a span of 10 bases. Germline CDR1 reads SNHLY; CDR2 reads FYNNEI. The CDR3 sequence is CASSEASRVQPQHF. In DNA, the CDR3 is TGTGCCAGCAGTGAAGCCAGCAGGGTGCAGCCCCAGCATTTT.

This sequence joins TRBV6-2 or TRBV6-3 and TRBJ2-7; D uncertain. The ends were cut back, 2 bases at V and 6 bases at J, with 11 bases in the middle. Per germline, CDR1 MNHEY and CDR2 SVGEGT. This CDR3 is 13 amino acids long. The CDR3 nucleotides read TGTGCCAGCAGTTACGGTAGTCTGGTCGAGCAGTACTTC. Translating gives CASSYGSLVEQYF.

V and J are TRBV28 and TRBJ2-7; 8 bases are a match to TRBD2. Germline CDR1 is MDHEN and CDR2 is SYDVKM. This CDR3 is built from 16 residues. The V segment lost 2 bases and the J segment 0 bases; nucleotides outside the gene matches: 6. The CDR3 loop reads CASSLRLAGSSYEQYF. The DNA of the CDR3 is TGTGCCAGCAGTTTAAGGTTAGCGGGGTCCTCCTACGAGCAGTACTTC.